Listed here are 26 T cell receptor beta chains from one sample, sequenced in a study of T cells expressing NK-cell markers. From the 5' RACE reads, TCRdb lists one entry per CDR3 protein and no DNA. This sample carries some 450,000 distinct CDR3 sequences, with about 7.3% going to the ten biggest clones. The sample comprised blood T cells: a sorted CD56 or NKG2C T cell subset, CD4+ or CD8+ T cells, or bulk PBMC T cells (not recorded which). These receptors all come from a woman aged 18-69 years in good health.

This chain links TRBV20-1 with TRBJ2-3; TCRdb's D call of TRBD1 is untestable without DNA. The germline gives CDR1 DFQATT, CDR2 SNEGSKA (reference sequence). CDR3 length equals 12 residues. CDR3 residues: CSGRLPGDTQYF.

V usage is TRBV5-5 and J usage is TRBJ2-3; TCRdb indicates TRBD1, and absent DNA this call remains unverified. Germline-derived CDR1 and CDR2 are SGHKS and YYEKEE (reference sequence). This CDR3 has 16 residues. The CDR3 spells CASSRPGTGRTDTQYF.

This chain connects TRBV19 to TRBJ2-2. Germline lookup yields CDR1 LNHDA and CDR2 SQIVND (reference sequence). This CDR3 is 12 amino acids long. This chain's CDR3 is CASPTNTGELFF.

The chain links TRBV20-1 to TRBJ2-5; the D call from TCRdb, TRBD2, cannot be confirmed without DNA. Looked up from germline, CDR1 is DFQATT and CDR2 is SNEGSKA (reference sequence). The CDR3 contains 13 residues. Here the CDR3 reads CSAIIRGRETQYF.

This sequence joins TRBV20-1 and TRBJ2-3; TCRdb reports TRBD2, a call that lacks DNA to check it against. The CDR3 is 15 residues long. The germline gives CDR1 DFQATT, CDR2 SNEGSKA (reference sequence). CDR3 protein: CSAPGGSKRTDTQYF.

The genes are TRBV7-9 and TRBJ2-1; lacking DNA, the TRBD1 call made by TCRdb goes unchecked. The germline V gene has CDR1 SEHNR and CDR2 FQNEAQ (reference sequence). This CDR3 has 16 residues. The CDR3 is CASSSYPGISYNEQFF.

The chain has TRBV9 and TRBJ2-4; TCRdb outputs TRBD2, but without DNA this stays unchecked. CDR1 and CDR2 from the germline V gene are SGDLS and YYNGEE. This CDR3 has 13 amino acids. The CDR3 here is CASSESGENIQYF.

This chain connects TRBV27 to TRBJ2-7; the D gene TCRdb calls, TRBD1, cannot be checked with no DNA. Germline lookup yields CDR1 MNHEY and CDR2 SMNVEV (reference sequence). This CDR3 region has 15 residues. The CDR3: CASSTDSIRSYEQYF.

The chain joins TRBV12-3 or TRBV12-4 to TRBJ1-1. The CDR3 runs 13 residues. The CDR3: CASRPRGSTEAFF.

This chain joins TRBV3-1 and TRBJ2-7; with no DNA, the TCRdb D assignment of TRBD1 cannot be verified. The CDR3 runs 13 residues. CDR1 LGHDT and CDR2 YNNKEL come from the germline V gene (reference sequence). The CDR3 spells CASGGQGPYEQYF.

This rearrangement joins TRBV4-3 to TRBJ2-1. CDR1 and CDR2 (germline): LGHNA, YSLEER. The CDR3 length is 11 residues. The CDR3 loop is CARIGVDEQFF.

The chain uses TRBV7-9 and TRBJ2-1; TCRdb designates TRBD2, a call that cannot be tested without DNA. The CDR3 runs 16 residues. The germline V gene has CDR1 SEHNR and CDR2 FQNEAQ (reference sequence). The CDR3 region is CASMAGLPGPTNEQFF.

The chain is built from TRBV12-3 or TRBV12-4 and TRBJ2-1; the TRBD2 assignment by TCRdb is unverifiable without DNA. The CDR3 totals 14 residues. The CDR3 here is CASSRTSGGAPQFF.

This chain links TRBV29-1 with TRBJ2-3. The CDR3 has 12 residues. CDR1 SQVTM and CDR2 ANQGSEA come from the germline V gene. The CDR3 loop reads CSERGSTDTQYF.

The CDR3 sequence: CASSPDWKYTGELFF. J is TRBJ2-2 and V is TRBV11-2; there is no DNA to check the TCRdb D call of TRBD2. Germline loops: CDR1 SGHAT, CDR2 FQNNGV. The CDR3 is made up of 15 amino acids.

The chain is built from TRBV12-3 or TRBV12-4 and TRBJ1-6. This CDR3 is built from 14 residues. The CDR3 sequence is CASSLEVLNSPLHF.

This CDR3 is CASSLVERRDYNEQFF. The rearrangement joins TRBV7-9 to TRBJ2-1; TCRdb outputs TRBD2, but without DNA this stays unchecked. The CDR3 spans 16 residues. Germline values: CDR1 SEHNR, CDR2 FQNEAQ (reference sequence).

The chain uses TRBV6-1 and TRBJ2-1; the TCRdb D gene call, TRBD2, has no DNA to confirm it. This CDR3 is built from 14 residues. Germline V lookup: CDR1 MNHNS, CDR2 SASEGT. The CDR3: CATWISGGVIEQFF.

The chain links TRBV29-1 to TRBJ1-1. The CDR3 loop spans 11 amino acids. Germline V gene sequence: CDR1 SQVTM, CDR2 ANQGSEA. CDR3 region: CSGTADSEAFF.

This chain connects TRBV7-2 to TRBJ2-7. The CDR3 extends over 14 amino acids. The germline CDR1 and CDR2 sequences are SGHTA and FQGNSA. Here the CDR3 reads CASSPLGSGYEQYF.

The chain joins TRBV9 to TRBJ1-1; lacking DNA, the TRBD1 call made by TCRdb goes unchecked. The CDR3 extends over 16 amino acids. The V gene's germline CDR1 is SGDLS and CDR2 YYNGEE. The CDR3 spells CASSPGGGASNTEAFF.

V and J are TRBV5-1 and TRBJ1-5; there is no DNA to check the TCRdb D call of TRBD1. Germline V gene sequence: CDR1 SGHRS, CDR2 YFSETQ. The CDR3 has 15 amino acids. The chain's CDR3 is CASSATGAGNQPQHF. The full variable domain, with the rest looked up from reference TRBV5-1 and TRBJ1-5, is KAGVTQTPRYLIKTRGQQVTLSCSPISGHRSVSWYQQTPGQGLQFLFEYFSETQRNKGNFPGRFSGRQFSNSRSEMNVSTLELGDSALYLCASSATGAGNQPQHFGDGTRLSIL.

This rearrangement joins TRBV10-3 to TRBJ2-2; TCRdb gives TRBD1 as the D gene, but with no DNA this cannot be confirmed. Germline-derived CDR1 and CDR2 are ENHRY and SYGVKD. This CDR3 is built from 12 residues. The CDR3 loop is CAIPGGTGELFF.

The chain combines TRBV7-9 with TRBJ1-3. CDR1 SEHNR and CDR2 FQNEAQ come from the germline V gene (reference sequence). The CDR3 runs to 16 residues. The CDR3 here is CASSLGGEAWGNTIYF.

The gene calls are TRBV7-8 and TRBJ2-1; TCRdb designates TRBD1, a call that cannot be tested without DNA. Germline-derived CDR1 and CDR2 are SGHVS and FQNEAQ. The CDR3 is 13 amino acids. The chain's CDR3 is CASSLGGLMEQFF.

This chain's CDR3 is CASSYEGGRTGELFF. The chain combines TRBV4-1 with TRBJ2-2; TCRdb proposes TRBD1, but this gene call is untestable without DNA. The CDR3 contains 15 residues. Germline lookup yields CDR1 MGHRA and CDR2 YSYEKL.